One sample yielded the 28 T cell receptor beta chains listed below, sequenced in a study of blood T cell repertoires in COVID-19. Clones were sequenced by immunoSEQ multiplex PCR, and TCRdb holds only the in-frame ones, with some missing. This table holds approximately 250,000 clones, about nine tenths found once. The sequencing input was peripheral blood. These receptors came from a man aged 25 to 40 with COVID-19, enrolled during active disease.

The rearrangement joins TRBV6-1 to TRBJ1-2; D is undetermined. The CDR3 is 13 amino acids. The germline V gene encodes CDR1 MNHNS and CDR2 SASEGT. The germline V and J ends were trimmed by 0 bases and 6 bases, with 8 bases remaining between them. The CDR3 is CASSEAAIDGYTF. The DNA for the CDR3 is TGTGCCAGCAGTGAAGCGGCAATCGATGGCTACACCTTC.

The chain couples TRBV19 to TRBJ2-5; D may be TRBD1 (5 bases). Per the germline V gene, CDR1 is LNHDA and CDR2 is SQIVND (reference sequence). The V gene lost 0 bases and the J gene lost 5 bases, with 16 bases spanning the gap. This CDR3 is 16 amino acids long. CDR3 sequence reads: CASSIDGVGAGETQYF. The CDR3 bases are TGTGCCAGTAGTATAGATGGAGTAGGGGCTGGGGAGACCCAGTACTTC.

The chain combines TRBV5-3 with TRBJ2-1, with D possibly TRBD2 on 6 matching bases. TRBV5-3 is an ORF, with its function uncertain. The CDR3 consists of 18 residues. The V and J ends lost 1 base and 8 bases respectively, with 25 bases between them. For the CDR3, the DNA is TGTGCCAGAAGCTTGTTATGTCCGCGGGACGAAAAGAGGCATGAGCAGTTCTTC. It encodes CARSLLCPRDEKRHEQFF.

The chain recombines TRBV5-1 with TRBJ2-7; TRBD1 matches at 9 bases. Germline V lookup: CDR1 SGHRS, CDR2 YFSETQ. Trimming at V came to 4 bases and at J to 9 bases, leaving 8 bases not matched to a gene. The CDR3 length is 13 residues. The CDR3 spells CASSKETGGRQYF. The CDR3 DNA is TGCGCCAGCAGCAAGGAGACAGGGGGGCGGCAGTACTTC.

The chain links TRBV19 to TRBJ2-7; 7 bases are shared with TRBD1. The CDR3 covers 14 residues. The ends lost 6 bases at V and 2 bases at J; junction bases unmatched: 7. Germline CDR1 LNHDA, CDR2 SQIVND (reference sequence). CDR3 in amino acids: CASSHGTEAYEQYF. The CDR3 bases are TGTGCCAGTAGCCACGGGACAGAAGCCTACGAGCAGTACTTC. Variable domain in full (rest from reference TRBV19 and TRBJ2-7): DGGITQSPKYLFRKEGQNVTLSCEQNLNHDAMYWYRQDPGQGLRLIYYSQIVNDFQKGDIAEGYSVSREKKESFPLTVTSAQKNPTAFYLCASSHGTEAYEQYFGPGTRLTVT.

The genes are TRBV27 and TRBJ2-7, with D possibly being TRBD1 (6 bases). Between the trimmed V and J ends, which lost 3 bases and 5 bases, there was a span of 14 bases. This CDR3 region has 14 residues. Germline CDR1 reads MNHEY; CDR2 reads SMNVEV (reference sequence). CDR3 amino acids: CASSFQGSFHEQYF. The CDR3 nucleotides are TGTGCCAGCAGTTTCCAGGGGTCTTTCCACGAGCAGTACTTC.

The chain couples TRBV4-1 to TRBJ2-7, with D tentatively TRBD1 (6 bases). Trimming shortened V by 0 bases and J by 2 bases, and 14 bases separated the two germline ends. The germline gives CDR1 MGHRA, CDR2 YSYEKL. This CDR3 has 16 residues. CDR3 amino acids: CASSQEPLTGTYEQYF. Here the CDR3 DNA reads TGCGCCAGCAGCCAAGAGCCACTTACAGGGACCTACGAGCAGTACTTC.

This rearrangement joins TRBV5-1 to TRBJ1-5, with a weak D call TRBD1 (6 bases). The CDR3 length is 14 residues. V lost 4 bases, J lost 5 bases, and 13 bases lay in between. CDR1 and CDR2 from the germline V gene are SGHRS and YFSETQ. The CDR3 loop is CASSRGQPDQPQHF. CDR3 bases: TGCGCCAGCAGCCGTGGACAGCCCGATCAGCCCCAGCATTTT.

The rearrangement joins TRBV11-2 to TRBJ1-2; the match to TRBD1 covers 12 bases. V lost 1 base and J lost 7; bases outside the gene matches: 4. The CDR3 contains 15 residues. CDR1 is SGHAT, CDR2 FQNNGV, per germline. CDR3 nucleotide sequence: TGTGCCAGCAGCTTAGGGGGACAGGGGGCCCTTGGCTACACCTTC. Translated, it gives CASSLGGQGALGYTF.

The chain carries TRBV12-5 and TRBJ2-1, with D possibly TRBD2 on 7 matching bases. The CDR3 spans 15 residues. CDR1 LGHNT and CDR2 FRNRAP come from the germline V gene. The V end lost 7 bases, the J end lost 2 bases, and 15 bases lay between the germline ends. CDR3 region: CASVPGGSAYNEQFF. The CDR3 DNA sequence: TGTGCTAGTGTACCGGGGGGCTCCGCCTACAATGAGCAGTTCTTC.

V usage is TRBV5-4 and J usage is TRBJ1-2; D perhaps matches TRBD1 (5 bases). The germline V gene has CDR1 SGHNT and CDR2 YYREEE (reference sequence). The CDR3 consists of 17 residues. V lost 0 bases, J lost 0 bases, and 15 bases lay in between. In nucleotides, the CDR3 is TGTGCCAGCAGCTTGGAGTCGGCAGGGCAAGCTAACTATGGCTACACCTTC. Translating it yields CASSLESAGQANYGYTF.

The rearrangement joins TRBV14 to TRBJ2-1; 8 bases match TRBD2. The CDR3 has 12 residues. Germline V gene lookup returns CDR1 SGHDN and CDR2 FVKESK. Trimming removed 6 bases from V and 10 bases from J; junction bases left unmatched: 5. DNA for the CDR3: TGTGCCAGCAGGCGTCGGGAGGGGGAGCAGTTCTTC. This sequence encodes CASRRREGEQFF. Full variable domain (remainder filled in from reference TRBV14 and TRBJ2-1): EAGVTQFPSHSVIEKGQTVTLRCDPISGHDNLYWYRRVMGKEIKFLLHFVKESKQDESGMPNNRFLAERTGGTYSTLKVQPAELEDSGVYFCASRRREGEQFFGPGTRLTVL.

This chain links TRBV6-6 with TRBJ2-7; 10 positions match TRBD2. From germline, CDR1 is MNHNY and CDR2 SVGAGI (reference sequence). The CDR3 loop spans 13 amino acids. With 10 bases clipped from V and 4 bases from J, the junction kept 7 bases outside the gene matches. The CDR3 protein is CATGTSEFYEQYF. In DNA, the CDR3 is TGTGCCACCGGGACTAGCGAGTTTTACGAGCAGTACTTC.

This chain joins TRBV12-3 or TRBV12-4 and TRBJ1-2; the D is unclear. Deletions cut 6 bases from V and 4 bases from J, with 12 bases between. The CDR3 spans 13 residues. The chain's CDR3 is CASSQTPGYGYTF. CDR3 DNA sequence: TGTGCCAGCAGCCAGACTCCTGGCTATGGCTACACCTTC.

The chain has TRBV5-6 and TRBJ2-2; 9 nucleotides match TRBD1. V trimming: 2 bases; J trimming: 6 bases; junction bases outside the gene matches: 5. In germline, CDR1 is SGHDT, CDR2 YYEEEE. This CDR3 is built from 15 residues. CDR3 DNA sequence: TGTGCCAGCAGCTTAAGGGACAGGGTGTCCGGGGAGCTGTTTTTT. Its protein is CASSLRDRVSGELFF.

The chain is built from TRBV12-3 or TRBV12-4 and TRBJ1-2; TRBD1 agrees at 10 bases. The length of the CDR3 is 13 residues. With 5 bases clipped from V and 5 bases from J, the junction kept 2 bases outside the gene matches. CDR3 DNA sequence: TGTGCCAGCAGTGCGGGACAGGGGTATGGCTACACCTTC. It is translated as CASSAGQGYGYTF.

DNA of the CDR3: TGTGCCAGCAGCCTCAGACCAGGGGAGAGCACAGATACGCAGTATTTT. Residues: CASSLRPGESTDTQYF. The V and J genes are TRBV9 and TRBJ2-3; possibly TRBD1 for D (6 bases). Germline lookup yields CDR1 SGDLS and CDR2 YYNGEE. This CDR3 contains 16 residues. Trimming removed 4 bases at V and 0 bases at J, with 15 bases between. Full variable domain (remainder filled in from reference TRBV9 and TRBJ2-3): DSGVTQTPKHLITATGQRVTLRCSPRSGDLSVYWYQQSLDQGLQFLIQYYNGEERAKGNILERFSAQQFPDLHSELNLSSLELGDSALYFCASSLRPGESTDTQYFGPGTRLTVL.

V usage is TRBV27 and J usage is TRBJ1-5; D remains ambiguous. Germline assignment: CDR1 MNHEY and CDR2 SMNVEV (reference sequence). Deletions cut 7 bases from V and 3 bases from J, with 22 bases between. This CDR3 has 17 amino acids. CDR3 sequence (DNA): TGTGCCAGCATTCACGGGATTGTCCTGGGTGACAATCAGCCCCAGCATTTT. Translation gives CASIHGIVLGDNQPQHF.

The genes are TRBV9 and TRBJ2-2; D is ambiguous. V was trimmed by 2 bases and J by 3 bases, leaving 11 bases between them. Germline V gene sequence: CDR1 SGDLS, CDR2 YYNGEE. The CDR3 spans 15 residues. The CDR3 region is CASSVRSSDTGELFF. Here the CDR3 DNA reads TGTGCCAGCAGCGTGCGGTCTTCTGACACCGGGGAGCTGTTTTTT.

The chain couples TRBV19 to TRBJ1-2, with 7 bases that match TRBD1. The V segment lost 3 bases and the J segment 5 bases; nucleotides outside the gene matches: 3. This CDR3 region has 13 residues. Germline V gene lookup returns CDR1 LNHDA and CDR2 SQIVND (reference sequence). The CDR3 nucleotides read TGTGCCAGTAGTATTCAGGGGGAGTATGGCTACACCTTC. Residues: CASSIQGEYGYTF.

This chain connects TRBV9 to TRBJ1-2; D gene ambiguous. Germline CDR1 is SGDLS and CDR2 is YYNGEE. The CDR3 loop spans 15 amino acids. V gave up 4 bases and J gave up 8 bases, with 21 bases separating them. CDR3 amino acids: CASSPRGGRADGYTF. CDR3 coding DNA: TGTGCCAGCAGCCCGCGCGGAGGGAGGGCTGACGGCTACACCTTC. The complete variable domain, with remaining parts taken from reference TRBV9 and TRBJ1-2, reads DSGVTQTPKHLITATGQRVTLRCSPRSGDLSVYWYQQSLDQGLQFLIQYYNGEERAKGNILERFSAQQFPDLHSELNLSSLELGDSALYFCASSPRGGRADGYTFGSGTRLTVV.

V usage is TRBV9 and J usage is TRBJ2-1; possibly TRBD1 for D (6 bases). This CDR3 region has 13 residues. V shed 0 bases and J shed 5 bases, with 6 bases lying between them. The germline gives CDR1 SGDLS, CDR2 YYNGEE. The CDR3 reads CASSVGGHNEQFF. The CDR3 DNA reads as TGTGCCAGCAGCGTAGGGGGGCACAATGAGCAGTTCTTC.

This clone was detected once. The V gene is TRBV7-9, the J gene TRBJ1-1; 7 bases fit TRBD1. The trim removed 5 bases at V and 3 bases at J, leaving 9 bases unmatched. The CDR3 is made up of 15 amino acids. The germline V gene encodes CDR1 SEHNR and CDR2 FQNEAQ (reference sequence). The CDR3 region is CASSDTGVGYTEAFF. The CDR3 DNA reads as TGTGCCAGCAGCGACACAGGGGTGGGGTACACTGAAGCTTTCTTT.

V is TRBV29-1 and J is TRBJ1-1; TRBD1 aligns across 9 bases. The junction had 7 bases not matched to a gene; V was cut back by 5 bases and J by 9 bases. Per the germline V gene, CDR1 is SQVTM and CDR2 is ANQGSEA. CDR3 length: 12 residues. Here the CDR3 DNA reads TGCAGCGTTATCACAGGGGGCCTAAAAGCTTTCTTT. This codes for CSVITGGLKAFF.

The chain links TRBV19 to TRBJ1-2, with TRBD1 matching over 10 bases. CDR1 is LNHDA, CDR2 SQIVND, per germline (reference sequence). This CDR3 has 16 amino acids. The ends lost 5 bases at V and 2 bases at J; junction bases unmatched: 8. The CDR3 DNA reads TGTGCCAGTAGTTATGACAGGGGGCTGTTGAACTATGGCTACACCTTC. This gives the protein CASSYDRGLLNYGYTF.

The J gene is TRBJ2-5, the V gene TRBV3-1 (or the pseudogene TRBV3-2), with D uncertain. V shed 1 base and J shed 0 bases, with 15 bases lying between them. Germline V gene lookup returns CDR1 LGHDT and CDR2 YNNKEL (reference sequence). This CDR3 region has 17 residues. CDR3 amino acids: CASSQVLRNLHQETQYF. For the CDR3, the DNA is TGTGCCAGCAGCCAAGTTTTGCGCAATCTACACCAAGAGACCCAGTACTTC.

The gene calls are TRBV19 and TRBJ1-2, with TRBD1 as a possible D gene (6 bases). This CDR3 comprises 13 residues. Germline CDR1 is LNHDA and CDR2 is SQIVND (reference sequence). V gave up 8 bases and J gave up 4 bases, with 14 bases separating them. The DNA for the CDR3 is TGTGCCAGTGCCCCTACAGGGTCCTATGGCTACACCTTC. This translates into CASAPTGSYGYTF.

The J gene is TRBJ2-3, the V gene TRBV7-6; 9 nucleotides match TRBD2. Germline V lookup: CDR1 SGHVS, CDR2 FNYEAQ. Trimming removed 5 bases from V and 4 bases from J; junction bases left unmatched: 4. The CDR3 has 14 amino acids. CDR3 sequence (DNA): TGTGCCAGCAGCCGCGGGGGGGCCCCAGATACGCAGTATTTT. Protein sequence: CASSRGGAPDTQYF.